What follows are 27 T cell receptor beta chains derived from one specimen sequenced in a study of T cell responses to AZD1222 COVID-19 vaccine. Measured with immunoSEQ multiplex PCR; TCRdb has only the in-frame clones, and not every one. This sample has around 150,000 clones, with 80% to 95% found just once. This specimen was peripheral blood, taken on day 0 of AZD1222 vaccination. Receptors were obtained from an adult in good health.

This chain links TRBV19 with TRBJ1-2, with 7 nucleotides matching TRBD1. Germline CDR1 and CDR2: LNHDA and SQIVND (reference sequence). V dropped 0 bases and J dropped 5; count of bases not matched to a gene: 6. The CDR3 totals 15 residues. The CDR3 loop is CASSIDRDSFYGYTF. The CDR3 nucleotides are TGTGCCAGTAGTATAGATCGGGACAGCTTTTATGGCTACACCTTC.

This clone was seen only a few times. The CDR3 is CASSLVWETAYGYTF. CDR3 in DNA: TGTGCCAGCAGCTTAGTTTGGGAGACAGCTTATGGCTACACCTTC. The chain is built from TRBV7-2 and TRBJ1-2, with D possibly TRBD1 on 5 matching bases. The CDR3 is 15 residues long. V shed 1 base and J shed 5 bases, with 14 bases lying between them. CDR1 SGHTA and CDR2 FQGNSA come from the germline V gene.

V gene TRBV30 combines with J gene TRBJ1-1; 9 bases agree with TRBD1. The CDR3 totals 11 residues. The germline V gene encodes CDR1 GTSNPN and CDR2 SVGIG (reference sequence). Trimming at V came to 4 bases and at J to 11 bases, leaving 5 bases not matched to a gene. This CDR3 is CAWTVGTGAFF. The CDR3 nucleotides read TGTGCCTGGACTGTAGGGACAGGGGCTTTCTTT.

This chain connects TRBV6-6 to TRBJ1-1; D gene unclear. With 7 bases removed from V and 4 bases from J, the gap between germline ends came to 16 bases. This CDR3 region has 14 residues. The germline V gene encodes CDR1 MNHNY and CDR2 SVGAGI (reference sequence). In DNA, the CDR3 is TGTGCCAGCATAGTCCCGGGGTCGGGCACTGAAGCTTTCTTT. The encoded protein is CASIVPGSGTEAFF.

This sequence joins TRBV7-6 and TRBJ2-1, with D possibly TRBD2 on 7 matching bases. Trimming removed 3 bases at V and 7 bases at J, with 13 bases between. There are 14 residues in the CDR3. Germline CDR1 and CDR2: SGHVS and FNYEAQ. The CDR3 nucleotides are TGTGCCAGCAGCTTCGCCGAGGGGGGGAATGAGCAGTTCTTC. Translating it yields CASSFAEGGNEQFF.

The V and J genes are TRBV29-1 and TRBJ2-1, with 11 positions matching TRBD2. With V trimmed by 6 bases and J by 13 bases, 14 bases remained unmatched. The length of the CDR3 is 14 residues. Germline CDR1 SQVTM, CDR2 ANQGSEA. CDR3 nucleotide sequence: TGCAGCGTGGTCCCGGATCTAGCGGGGGGCCGCCAGTTCTTC. Residues: CSVVPDLAGGRQFF.

The chain is built from TRBV6-5 and TRBJ2-3; D perhaps matches TRBD1 (6 bases). V gave up 7 bases and J gave up 1 base, with 12 bases separating them. The CDR3 is made up of 14 amino acids. Germline loops: CDR1 MNHEY, CDR2 SVGAGI. The CDR3, as DNA: TGTGCCAGCACGCCGGGACACGGCACAGATACGCAGTATTTT. Translating gives CASTPGHGTDTQYF.

This rearrangement joins TRBV7-3 to TRBJ1-6; D call uncertain. The CDR3 has 15 amino acids. Germline V gene data show CDR1 as SGHTA and CDR2 as FQGTGA. The V end was cut by 0 bases, the J end by 8 bases, with 11 bases between. As DNA, the CDR3 is TGTGCCAGCAGCTTAACAGCGGACGGATATTCACCCCTCCACTTT. Translation: CASSLTADGYSPLHF.

The count of this clone is one. The chain has TRBV5-1 and TRBJ2-7; the D gene could be TRBD1 or TRBD2 (8 bases each). CDR3 length: 14 residues. Looked up from germline, CDR1 is SGHRS and CDR2 is YFSETQ. The V end was cut by 3 bases, the J end by 6 bases, with 16 bases between. The CDR3 reads CASSSQGAGGEQYF. CDR3 nucleotide sequence: TGCGCCAGCAGCTCCCAGGGGGCGGGAGGCGAGCAGTACTTC.

J is TRBJ2-1 and V is TRBV14; 11 positions agree with TRBD2. The CDR3 runs to 16 residues. Germline V lookup: CDR1 SGHDN, CDR2 FVKESK. The junction had 9 bases not matched to a gene; V was cut back by 1 base and J by 10 bases. DNA of the CDR3: TGTGCCAGCAGCCAAGCGGATACTAGCGGGAGAGTCGAGCAGTTCTTC. Its protein product is CASSQADTSGRVEQFF.

The chain employs TRBV6-5 and TRBJ1-1; weak D call: TRBD1 (5 bases). The CDR3 has 14 amino acids. The germline CDR1 and CDR2 sequences are MNHEY and SVGAGI. V lost 5 bases and J lost 2, with 12 bases in between. CDR3 DNA: TGTGCCAGCAGTCCCCAAGGGGTTAACACTGAAGCTTTCTTT. It is translated as CASSPQGVNTEAFF.

The rearrangement links TRBV19 to TRBJ2-5; 10 bases are shared with TRBD2. The CDR3 contains 16 residues. Per germline, CDR1 LNHDA and CDR2 SQIVND (reference sequence). The V gene end was trimmed by 1 base and the J gene end by 5 bases; junction bases not matched to a gene: 7. The CDR3 spells CASSIGASGGIETQYF. CDR3 nucleotide sequence: TGTGCCAGTAGTATAGGGGCTAGCGGGGGTATCGAGACCCAGTACTTC.

CDR3 in DNA: TGCGCCAGCAGCAGCGGCCGGCAGGGTGCCTTTAGCGGGCGCACAGATACGCAGTATTTT. Translated: CASSSGRQGAFSGRTDTQYF. The chain has TRBV23-1 and TRBJ2-3, with TRBD2 matching over 7 bases. TRBV23-1 is identified as an open reading frame with a role that is uncertain. The CDR3 runs to 20 residues. V lost 6 bases and J lost 1; bases outside the gene matches: 22.

This clone was observed a handful of times. The rearrangement joins TRBV6-5 to TRBJ1-1; TRBD1 aligns across 9 bases. CDR3 length: 13 residues. V lost 7 bases, J lost 5 bases, and 5 bases stayed unmatched. CDR1 is MNHEY, CDR2 SVGAGI, per germline. The chain's CDR3 is CASTRTGETEAFF. The CDR3 DNA follows: TGTGCCAGCACCCGGACAGGGGAAACTGAAGCTTTCTTT.

This sequence joins TRBV10-3 and TRBJ2-7; TRBD1 agrees at 8 bases. The CDR3 length is 13 residues. Germline CDR1 and CDR2: ENHRY and SYGVKD. Unmatched junction bases numbered 11, after V lost 6 bases and J lost 10 bases. The CDR3 DNA follows: TGTGCCATCAGGAAGACAGGGGAGACCCTACAGTACTTC. Translating gives CAIRKTGETLQYF.

This chain joins TRBV28 and TRBJ2-3; D gene uncertain. The CDR3 sequence is 15 residues long. Germline V lookup: CDR1 MDHEN, CDR2 SYDVKM. Trimming stripped 3 bases from V and 0 bases from J, with 10 bases between. The CDR3 sequence is CASSFPRNSTDTQYF. The CDR3 DNA sequence: TGTGCCAGCAGTTTCCCGCGGAATAGCACAGATACGCAGTATTTT. Filled out from reference TRBV28 and TRBJ2-3, the complete variable domain reads DVKVTQSSRYLVKRTGEKVFLECVQDMDHENMFWYRQDPGLGLRLIYFSYDVKMKEKGDIPEGYSVSREKKERFSLILESASTNQTSMYLCASSFPRNSTDTQYFGPGTRLTVL.

V gene TRBV6-1 combines with J gene TRBJ1-2; no firm D call. This CDR3 has 12 amino acids. The germline V and J ends were trimmed by 1 base and 4 bases, with 4 bases remaining between them. CDR1 and CDR2 (germline): MNHNS, SASEGT. This CDR3 is CASSEDTYGYTF. In nucleotides, the CDR3 is TGTGCCAGCAGTGAAGACACCTATGGCTACACCTTC.

The rearrangement links TRBV11-2 to TRBJ2-7; TRBD2 aligns across 8 bases. The CDR3 sequence is 14 residues long. Losses at the gene ends were 5 bases for V and 4 bases for J; bases not matched to a gene: 7. CDR1 SGHAT and CDR2 FQNNGV come from the germline V gene. CDR3 loop: CASSPGTRTYEQYF. The CDR3 DNA reads TGTGCCAGCAGCCCCGGGACTAGGACTTACGAGCAGTACTTC.

This chain links TRBV21-1 with TRBJ1-1; the table's D call TRBD1 went unverified against the DNA. TRBV21-1 constitutes a pseudogene. CDR3 size: 18 residues. CDR3 in amino acids: CASSARKALRESNTEAFF. The CDR3, as DNA: TGTGCCAGCAGCGCGCGAAAAGCACTCAGGGAATCGAACACTGAAGCTTTCTTT.

This clone was picked up one time. The chain carries TRBV12-5 and TRBJ2-7; D remains ambiguous. Germline CDR1 and CDR2: LGHNT and FRNRAP. The CDR3 runs to 13 residues. Trimming cost V 1 base and J 3 bases, with 7 bases left between them. Here the CDR3 reads CASGLDTNYEQYF. The DNA of the CDR3 is TGTGCTAGTGGTTTGGACACCAACTACGAGCAGTACTTC.

V gene TRBV30 combines with J gene TRBJ1-4; D perhaps matches TRBD1 (5 bases). There are 12 residues in the CDR3. Germline lookup yields CDR1 GTSNPN and CDR2 SVGIG (reference sequence). The V gene lost 4 bases and the J gene lost 7 bases, with 10 bases spanning the gap. Here the CDR3 DNA reads TGTGCCTGGAAATCCGGGGGTGAAAAACTGTTTTTT. This sequence encodes CAWKSGGEKLFF.

The genes are TRBV15 and TRBJ1-5; D is possibly TRBD1 (6 bases). V was trimmed by 5 bases and J by 1 base, leaving 12 bases between them. CDR1 is LNHNV, CDR2 YYDKDF, per germline (reference sequence). The CDR3 covers 15 residues. The CDR3 reads CATSLSTGSNQPQHF. The DNA for the CDR3 is TGTGCCACCAGCTTGAGTACAGGGAGCAATCAGCCCCAGCATTTT.

The chain is built from TRBV2 and TRBJ2-1; 8 bases line up with TRBD1. Germline loops: CDR1 SNHLY, CDR2 FYNNEI. The V gene end was trimmed by 8 bases and the J gene end by 7 bases; junction bases not matched to a gene: 10. This CDR3 is built from 14 residues. CDR3 loop: CASRLDRVRNEQFF. In DNA, the CDR3 is TGTGCCAGCCGTCTGGACAGGGTGCGGAATGAGCAGTTCTTC.

The chain joins TRBV23-1 to TRBJ1-1; TRBD1 is a possible D gene (6 bases). TRBV23-1 is recorded as an ORF, its role being uncertain. Trimming cost V 4 bases and J 3 bases, with 12 bases left between them. The CDR3 runs to 14 residues. CDR3 sequence (DNA): TGCGCCAGCAGTCTGGGGGGCCTAGACACTGAAGCTTTCTTT. The encoded protein is CASSLGGLDTEAFF.

The chain is built from TRBV30 and TRBJ2-1; no clear D. There are 11 residues in the CDR3. Trimming shortened V by 0 bases and J by 10 bases, and 7 bases separated the two germline ends. CDR1 is GTSNPN, CDR2 SVGIG, per germline (reference sequence). The CDR3 loop reads CAWSVGYEQFF. CDR3 coding DNA: TGTGCCTGGAGTGTAGGTTACGAGCAGTTCTTC.

This sequence joins TRBV6-5 and TRBJ2-7; unclear D gene. V shed 0 bases and J shed 2 bases, with 11 bases lying between them. This CDR3 is 15 amino acids long. The germline gives CDR1 MNHEY, CDR2 SVGAGI. Here the CDR3 DNA reads TGTGCCAGCAGTTACTCGGGTGCGGCAGCCTACGAGCAGTACTTC. Amino acid sequence: CASSYSGAAAYEQYF.

The chain joins TRBV4-1 to TRBJ1-2; no firm D call. The CDR3 extends over 14 amino acids. Germline V lookup: CDR1 MGHRA, CDR2 YSYEKL. The CDR3 protein is CPPRRPDVNYGYTF. CDR3 bases: TGCCCCCCCCGCCGGCCGGACGTCAACTATGGCTACACCTTC.